Sequencing of this T cell receptor (beta chain) was carried out in a study of blood T cell repertoires in COVID-19. Across the whole study: Sites across the United States, Italy and Spain contributed samples from acute and convalescent COVID-19. PBMCs, B-cell-depleted T cells, or T cells were the source of the cDNA or gDNA that made up the material.

The junction had 1 base not matched to a gene; V was cut back by 4 bases and J by 5 bases. CDR1 and CDR2 (germline): LNHDA, SQIVND (reference sequence). The CDR3 contains 15 residues. Source study methods: From reference gene primer amplification, estimates of nucleated cell counts were derived. The method was immunoSEQ multiplex PCR; TCRdb's version includes in-frame clones alone and lacks a portion of them. That table gives V, J and clone size, and the DNA gave D and trimming. The sample includes 100,000 to 130,000 clones, around 86% of them seen just once. The sequencing sample was made of peripheral blood. The receptor was derived from a woman aged 70-85 years with acute or convalescent COVID-19. The chain combines TRBV19 with TRBJ2-1; 14 bases line up with TRBD2. CDR3 region: CASSKTSGRDNEQFF. In DNA form, the CDR3 reads TGTGCCAGTAGTAAGACTAGCGGGAGGGACAATGAGCAGTTCTTC.